This T cell receptor beta chain originates from a study of blood T cells in healthy people across ages. Together with a sample-barcoded 5' primer, a J-beta primer mix was included in a second PCR lasting 7 to 11 cycles. MiXCR, run by TCRdb on the 5' RACE reads, gives a single entry per CDR3 protein. There are hundreds of thousands of distinct CDR3 sequences in the sample; more than 20% occur only once, and more than 8% lies in the top ten. Germline-derived CDR1 and CDR2 are SGHNT and YYREEE (reference sequence). V lost 2 bases and J lost 15, with 15 bases in between. CDR3 length: 12 amino acids. These data were also filed under a second study, of T cells of mothers and their children.

The V gene is TRBV5-4, the J gene TRBJ2-1; D might be TRBD2 (5 bases). The source is a boy between 10 and 17 years old in good health. The sample comprised blood. The CDR3 loop is CASSLGGFSTFF. The CDR3 nucleotides are TGTGCCAGCAGCTTAGGAGGCTTCTCGACGTTCTTC. The complete variable domain, with remaining parts taken from reference TRBV5-4 and TRBJ2-1, reads ETGVTQSPTHLIKTRGQQVTLRCSSQSGHNTVSWYQQALGQGPQFIFQYYREEENGRGNFPPRFSGLQFPNYSSELNVNALELDDSALYLCASSLGGFSTFFGPGTRLTVL.